These T cell receptor beta chains were read from a single sample in a study of breast tumors, draining lymph nodes, adjacent tissues. Via MiXCR, TCRdb re-called the multiplex PCR reads, giving one row per CDR3 protein. Of 200,000 to 250,000 distinct CDR3 sequences listed, under 40% are singletons. Sample: axillary lymph node tissue. The receptors shown here come from a female donor with breast cancer. Some clones in this sample may be carry-over from other donors' samples. Each CDR3 is given with its conserved first and last residue. D genes are given only for firm matches. Size values are once, few and many counts, or a class for expanded clones, and some rows have none.

v_gene,j_gene,abundance,d_gene,CDR3nt,CDR3aa
TRBV2,TRBJ2-1,many,.,TGTGCCAGCGGAGGGACTCGAAACCCCAATGAGCAGTTCTTC,CASGGTRNPNEQFF
TRBV30,TRBJ2-3,.,TRBD2,TGTGCCTGGAGTACAGGGACTAGCGGGTTACAGGATACGCAGTATTTT,CAWSTGTSGLQDTQYF
TRBV19,TRBJ2-3,many,TRBD2,TGTGCCAGTAGTACCGGGACTATCACAGATACGCAGTATTTT,CASSTGTITDTQYF
TRBV12-3/TRBV12-4,TRBJ2-5,many,TRBD2,TGTGCCAGCAGCCCCCCTCAACTAGCGGGAGGGGTTAGCCAAGAGACCCAGTACTTC,CASSPPQLAGGVSQETQYF
TRBV7-9,TRBJ1-4,many,.,TGTGCCAGCAGCTTAGACCGACGTAATGAAAAACTGTTTTTT,CASSLDRRNEKLFF
TRBV7-9,TRBJ2-1,many,.,TGTGCCAGCAGCTTAGCGGGGAGAGGGTACAATGAGCAGTTCTTC,CASSLAGRGYNEQFF
TRBV10-3,TRBJ1-6,.,TRBD1,TGTGCCATCAGTGAAGGCAGGGGGCATTCGGATTCACCCCTCCACTTT,CAISEGRGHSDSPLHF
TRBV12-3/TRBV12-4,TRBJ2-7,many,.,TGTGCCAGCAGTTTGAGGGTGGGGCAGAAGGCCGAGCAGTACTTC,CASSLRVGQKAEQYF
TRBV30,TRBJ1-2,many,.,TGTGCCTGGAAGGATCCGGGACGGGACTATGGCTACACCTTC,CAWKDPGRDYGYTF
TRBV5-1,TRBJ2-7,many,TRBD2,TGCGCCAGCAGCTTGGATGGGACTAGCTCAGTCGAGCAGTACTTC,CASSLDGTSSVEQYF
TRBV5-4,TRBJ2-7,many,TRBD1,TGTGCCAGCAGTTTGGACAGGCCCCTTGGCTACGAGCAGTACTTC,CASSLDRPLGYEQYF
TRBV5-6,TRBJ1-1,.,.,TGTACCAGCAGCCACCAGGGAATTAGCACTGAAGCTTTCTTT,CTSSHQGISTEAFF
TRBV30,TRBJ2-3,many,.,TGTGCCTGGAGTTGGGGGCCCACAGATACGCAGTATTTT,CAWSWGPTDTQYF
TRBV15,TRBJ1-6,.,.,TGTGCCACCAGCAGAGTCCTAGCGGGATCACCCCTCCACTTT,CATSRVLAGSPLHF
TRBV29-1,TRBJ2-7,many,TRBD1,TGCAGCGTTGGCCGGGACAGGGGGACCTACGAGCAGTACTTC,CSVGRDRGTYEQYF
TRBV10-3,TRBJ1-2,.,.,TGTGCCATCAGTGAAGTTGTAGGCAGGATAGGAGGCTACACCTTC,CAISEVVGRIGGYTF
TRBV15,TRBJ1-2,.,TRBD1,TGTGCCACCAGCAGAGGGACAGGGCCTTCTAACTATGGCTACACCTTC,CATSRGTGPSNYGYTF
TRBV2,TRBJ2-7,.,.,TGTGCCAGCGCGGGGGGGACAGGGGAAGAGCAGTACTTC,CASAGGTGEEQYF